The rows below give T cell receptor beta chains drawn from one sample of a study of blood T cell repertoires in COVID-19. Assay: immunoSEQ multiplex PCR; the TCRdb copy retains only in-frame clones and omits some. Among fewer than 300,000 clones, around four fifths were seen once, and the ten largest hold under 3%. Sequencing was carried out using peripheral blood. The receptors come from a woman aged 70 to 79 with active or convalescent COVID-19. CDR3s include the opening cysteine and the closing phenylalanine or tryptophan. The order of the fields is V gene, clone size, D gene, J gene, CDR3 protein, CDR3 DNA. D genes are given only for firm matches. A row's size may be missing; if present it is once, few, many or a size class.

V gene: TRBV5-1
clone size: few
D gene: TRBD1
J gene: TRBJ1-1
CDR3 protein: CASSLALGQGRTEAFF
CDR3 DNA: TGCGCCAGCAGCTTGGCTCTAGGACAGGGGCGCACTGAAGCTTTCTTT

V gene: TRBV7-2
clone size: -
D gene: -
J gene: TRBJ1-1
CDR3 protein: CASSLQGNWAGTEAFF
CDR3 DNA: TGTGCCAGCAGCTTACAGGGTAATTGGGCCGGCACTGAAGCTTTCTTT

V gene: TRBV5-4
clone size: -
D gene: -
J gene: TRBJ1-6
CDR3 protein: CASSLAGASSPLHF
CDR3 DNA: TGTGCCAGCAGCCTGGCAGGGGCAAGCTCACCCCTCCACTTT

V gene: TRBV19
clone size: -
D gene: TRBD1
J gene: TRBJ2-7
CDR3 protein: CASSAYRDRVYEQYF
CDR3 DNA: TGTGCCAGTAGTGCCTACCGGGACAGGGTTTACGAGCAGTACTTC

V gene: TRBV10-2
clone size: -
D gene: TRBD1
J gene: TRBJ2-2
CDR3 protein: CASSTGVSEVAGELFF
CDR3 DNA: TGCGCCAGCAGCACAGGGGTTTCAGAGGTTGCCGGGGAGCTGTTTTTT

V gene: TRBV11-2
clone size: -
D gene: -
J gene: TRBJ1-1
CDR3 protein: CASSLVRDTEAFF
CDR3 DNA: TGTGCCAGCAGCTTAGTCCGGGACACTGAAGCTTTCTTT

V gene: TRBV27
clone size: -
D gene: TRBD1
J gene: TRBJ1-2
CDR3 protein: CASSLTQGGYGYTF
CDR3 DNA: TGTGCCAGCAGTTTAACACAGGGGGGGTATGGCTACACCTTC

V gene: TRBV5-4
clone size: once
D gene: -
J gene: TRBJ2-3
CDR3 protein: CASSPREPHTDTQYF
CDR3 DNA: TGTGCCAGCAGTCCGAGGGAACCCCACACAGATACGCAGTATTTT

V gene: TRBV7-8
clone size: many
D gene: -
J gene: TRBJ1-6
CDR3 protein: CASSLQGGDSPLHF
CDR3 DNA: TGTGCCAGCAGCTTACAAGGGGGTGATTCACCCCTCCACTTT

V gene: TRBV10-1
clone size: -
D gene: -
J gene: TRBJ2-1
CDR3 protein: CASSEDPGAEQFF
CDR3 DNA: TGCGCCAGCAGTGAGGACCCGGGAGCGGAGCAGTTCTTC

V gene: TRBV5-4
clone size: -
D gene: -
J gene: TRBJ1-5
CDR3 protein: CASSLRGEHGPQHF
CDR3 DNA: TGTGCCAGCAGCTTGCGCGGGGAGCATGGGCCCCAGCATTTT

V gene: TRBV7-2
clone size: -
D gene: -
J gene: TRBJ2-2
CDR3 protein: CASSFDPGFVGELFF
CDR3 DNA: TGTGCCAGCAGCTTTGATCCCGGGTTCGTCGGGGAGCTGTTTTTT

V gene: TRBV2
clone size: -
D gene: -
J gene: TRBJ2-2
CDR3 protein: CASSAERTNTGELFF
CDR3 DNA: TGTGCCAGCAGTGCTGAGCGTACGAACACCGGGGAGCTGTTTTTT

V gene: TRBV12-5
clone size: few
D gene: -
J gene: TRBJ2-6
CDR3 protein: CASGLVIAAGANVLTF
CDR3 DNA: TGTGCTAGTGGTTTGGTTATAGCCGCTGGGGCCAACGTCCTGACTTTC

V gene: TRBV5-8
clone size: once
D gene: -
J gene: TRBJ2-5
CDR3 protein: CASSLYQNQETQYF
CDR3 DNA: TGTGCCAGCAGCTTGTACCAGAACCAAGAGACCCAGTACTTC

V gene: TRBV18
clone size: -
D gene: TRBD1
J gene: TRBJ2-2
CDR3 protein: CASSPLETGDTGELFF
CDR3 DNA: TGTGCCAGCTCACCACTGGAGACAGGGGACACCGGGGAGCTGTTTTTT

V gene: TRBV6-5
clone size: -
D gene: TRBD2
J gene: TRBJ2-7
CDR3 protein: CASSNPGTSFYEQYF
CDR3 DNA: TGTGCCAGCTCGAATCCCGGGACTAGCTTCTACGAGCAGTACTTC

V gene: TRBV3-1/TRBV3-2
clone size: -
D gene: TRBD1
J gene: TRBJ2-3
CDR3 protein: CASSRRTGGFASDTQYF
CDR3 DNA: TGTGCCAGCAGCCGGCGAACAGGGGGCTTTGCGTCAGATACGCAGTATTTT

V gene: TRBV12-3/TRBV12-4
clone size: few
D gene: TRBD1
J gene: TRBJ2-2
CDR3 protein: CATGTGYTGELFF
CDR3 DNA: TGTGCCACCGGGACAGGGTATACCGGGGAGCTGTTTTTT

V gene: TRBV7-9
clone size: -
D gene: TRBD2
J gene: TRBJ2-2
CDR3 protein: CASSFEPLAGGYTGELFF
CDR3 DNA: TGTGCCAGCAGCTTCGAACCTCTAGCGGGAGGGTACACCGGGGAGCTGTTTTTT

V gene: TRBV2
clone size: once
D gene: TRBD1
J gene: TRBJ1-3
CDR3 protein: CASSHSTGLLAGNTIYF
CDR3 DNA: TGTGCCAGCAGCCATTCGACAGGGTTACTTGCTGGAAACACCATATATTTT

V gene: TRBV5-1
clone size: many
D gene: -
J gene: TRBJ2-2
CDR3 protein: CASSFIQGYSGELFF
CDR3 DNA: TGCGCCAGCAGCTTTATACAGGGTTATTCCGGGGAGCTGTTTTTT

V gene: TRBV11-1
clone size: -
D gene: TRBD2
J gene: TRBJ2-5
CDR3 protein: CASSDRLAGGRETQYF
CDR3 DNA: TGTGCCAGCAGCGACCGACTAGCGGGGGGTCGGGAGACCCAGTACTTC

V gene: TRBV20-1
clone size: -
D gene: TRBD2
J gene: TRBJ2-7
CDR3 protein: CSASASGGAEQYF
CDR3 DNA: TGCAGTGCTAGTGCTAGCGGAGGGGCCGAGCAGTACTTC

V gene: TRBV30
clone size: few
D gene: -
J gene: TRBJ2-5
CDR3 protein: CAWKGGAETQYF
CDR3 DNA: TGTGCCTGGAAGGGGGGGGCCGAGACCCAGTACTTC

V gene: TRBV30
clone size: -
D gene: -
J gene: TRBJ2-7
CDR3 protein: CACGLKIDYEQYF
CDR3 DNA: TGTGCCTGCGGACTGAAAATAGACTACGAGCAGTACTTC

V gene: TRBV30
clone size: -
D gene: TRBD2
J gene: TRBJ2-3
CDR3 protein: CAWRLAGATDTQYF
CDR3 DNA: TGTGCCTGGCGACTAGCGGGGGCCACAGATACGCAGTATTTT

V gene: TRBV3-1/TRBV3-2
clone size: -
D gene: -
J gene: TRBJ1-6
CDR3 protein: CASSRESSYNSPLHF
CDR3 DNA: TGTGCCAGCAGCCGCGAGAGCTCCTATAATTCACCCCTCCACTTT

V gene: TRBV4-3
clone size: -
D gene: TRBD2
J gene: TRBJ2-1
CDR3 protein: CASSQDGLANEQFF
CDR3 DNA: TGCGCCAGCAGCCAAGATGGACTAGCAAATGAGCAGTTCTTC

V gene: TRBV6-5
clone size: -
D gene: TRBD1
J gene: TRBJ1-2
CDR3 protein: CASSYVDRAVGYTF
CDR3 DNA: TGTGCCAGCAGTTACGTCGACAGGGCGGTAGGCTACACCTTC

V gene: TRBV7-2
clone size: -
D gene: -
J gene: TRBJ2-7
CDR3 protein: CASSPTLGVLEQYF
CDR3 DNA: TGTGCCAGCAGTCCTACGCTCGGGGTCCTCGAGCAGTACTTC

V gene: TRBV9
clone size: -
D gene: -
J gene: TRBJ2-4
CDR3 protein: CASKPGRQGGIQYF
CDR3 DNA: TGTGCCAGCAAACCGGGGAGACAGGGAGGCATTCAGTACTTC

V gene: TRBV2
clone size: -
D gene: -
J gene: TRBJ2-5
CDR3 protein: CASRGEVETQYF
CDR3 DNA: TGTGCCAGCAGAGGCGAGGTGGAGACCCAGTACTTC

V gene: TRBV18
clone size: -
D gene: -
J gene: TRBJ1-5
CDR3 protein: CASSTQGPGQIQPQHF
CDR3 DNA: TGTGCCAGCTCAACACAGGGCCCAGGGCAAATTCAGCCCCAGCATTTT

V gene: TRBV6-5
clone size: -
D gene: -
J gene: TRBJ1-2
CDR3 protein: CASIGGAAGDYGYTF
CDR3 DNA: TGTGCCAGCATCGGGGGGGCGGCTGGGGACTATGGCTACACCTTC

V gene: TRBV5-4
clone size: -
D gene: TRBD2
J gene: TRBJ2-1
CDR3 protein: CASSPPPGTSGKNEQFF
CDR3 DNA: TGTGCCAGCAGCCCACCCCCCGGGACTAGCGGGAAGAATGAGCAGTTCTTC

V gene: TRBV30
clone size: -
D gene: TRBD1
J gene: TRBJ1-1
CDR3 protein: CAWSVLGTGLNTEAFF
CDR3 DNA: TGTGCCTGGAGTGTACTTGGGACAGGGTTGAACACTGAAGCTTTCTTT

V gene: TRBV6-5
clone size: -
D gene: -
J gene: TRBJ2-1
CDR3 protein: CASSYATPSYNEQFF
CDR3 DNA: TGTGCCAGCAGTTACGCGACACCATCCTACAATGAGCAGTTCTTC

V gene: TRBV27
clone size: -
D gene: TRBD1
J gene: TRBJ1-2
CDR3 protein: CASSRRPDRGRSGYTF
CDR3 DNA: TGTGCCAGCAGTCGCCGTCCTGACAGGGGGAGAAGTGGCTACACCTTC

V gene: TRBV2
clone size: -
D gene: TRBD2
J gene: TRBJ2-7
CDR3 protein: CASSRLAEGPFEQYF
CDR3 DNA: TGTGCCAGCAGTAGACTAGCCGAGGGCCCCTTTGAGCAGTACTTC

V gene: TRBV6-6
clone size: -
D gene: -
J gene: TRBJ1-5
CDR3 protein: CASNNRESNQPQHF
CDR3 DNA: TGTGCCAGCAATAACAGGGAAAGCAATCAGCCCCAGCATTTT

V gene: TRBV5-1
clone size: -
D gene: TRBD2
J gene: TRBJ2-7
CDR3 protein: CASSLVGGMTYEQYF
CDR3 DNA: TGCGCCAGCAGCTTGGTCGGGGGGATGACCTACGAGCAGTACTTC

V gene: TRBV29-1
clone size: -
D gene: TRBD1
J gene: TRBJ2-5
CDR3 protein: CSVARYGQVFETQYF
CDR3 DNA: TGCAGCGTTGCCCGGTACGGACAGGTCTTTGAGACCCAGTACTTC

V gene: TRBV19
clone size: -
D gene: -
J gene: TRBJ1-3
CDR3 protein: CASSMLAGASGNTIYF
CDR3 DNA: TGTGCCAGTAGTATGTTGGCGGGGGCCTCTGGAAACACCATATATTTT

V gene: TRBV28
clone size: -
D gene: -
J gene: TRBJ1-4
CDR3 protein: CASSLVQGQWEKLFF
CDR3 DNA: TGTGCCAGCAGTTTAGTCCAGGGTCAATGGGAAAAACTGTTTTTT

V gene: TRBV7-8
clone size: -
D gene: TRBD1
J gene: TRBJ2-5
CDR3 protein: CASGRDRGQETQYF
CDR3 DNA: TGTGCCAGCGGGCGGGACAGGGGGCAGGAGACCCAGTACTTC